The subject of this entry is one TCR beta chain. The antigen is unknown. This sample was taken from a study of cytotoxic CD8 clonotypes in ibrutinib-treated CLL. Study in general: Outcomes included approximately 24 partial and 2 complete responses; after median roughly six years, approximately 15 stayed remitted and approximately 12 progressed.

A 1 in 200,000 to 1 in 1 million T cell depth was the sequencing target. Repertoires were generated with immunoSEQ multiplex PCR, while TCRdb's copy carries only in-frame clones and drops some. The sample carries fewer than 100,000 clones, about 76% recorded once. General observations from the study: The public clonotypes identified were infrequent and showed contraction or stability on treatment. Baseline levels of clonality went above those of age-matched healthy donors and moved with circulating CD8+ T-cell counts.

Between the trimmed V and J ends, which lost 4 bases and 5 bases, there was a span of 14 bases. CDR1 is MDHEN and CDR2 is SYDVKM in the germline V gene. The CDR3 length is 14 residues. The specimen was PBMCs, collected after 12 months of ibrutinib treatment. The receptor was isolated from a human donor with chronic lymphocytic leukemia. The chain is built from TRBV28 and TRBJ1-1; tentatively, D is TRBD1 (6 bases). DNA for the CDR3: TGTGCCAGCAGTTCACCCAGGGGCGGGACTGAAGCTTTCTTT. Protein: CASSSPRGGTEAFF.